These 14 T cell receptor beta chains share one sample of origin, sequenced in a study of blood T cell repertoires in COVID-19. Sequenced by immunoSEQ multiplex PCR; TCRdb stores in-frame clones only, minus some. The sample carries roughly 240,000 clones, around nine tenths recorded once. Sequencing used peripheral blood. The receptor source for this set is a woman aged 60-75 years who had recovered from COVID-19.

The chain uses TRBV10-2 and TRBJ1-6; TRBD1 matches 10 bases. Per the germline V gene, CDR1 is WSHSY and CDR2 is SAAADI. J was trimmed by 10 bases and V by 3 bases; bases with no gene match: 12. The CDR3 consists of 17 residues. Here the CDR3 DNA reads TGCGCCAGCAGTGACCCGAAGGGACAGGGGATGCGGTCACCCCTCCACTTT. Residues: CASSDPKGQGMRSPLHF.

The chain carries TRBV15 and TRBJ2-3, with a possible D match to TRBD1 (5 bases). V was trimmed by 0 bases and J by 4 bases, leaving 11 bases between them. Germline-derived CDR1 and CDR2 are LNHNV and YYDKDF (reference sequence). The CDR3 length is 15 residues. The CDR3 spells CATSRDYTGADTQYF. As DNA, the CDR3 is TGTGCCACCAGCAGAGATTATACAGGTGCAGATACGCAGTATTTT.

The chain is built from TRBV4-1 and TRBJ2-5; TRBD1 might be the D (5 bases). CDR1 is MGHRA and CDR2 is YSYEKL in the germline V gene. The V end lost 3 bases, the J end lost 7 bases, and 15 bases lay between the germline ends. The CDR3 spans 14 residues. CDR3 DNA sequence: TGCGCCAGCAGCCAGACTCGGATTCAGGGGACCCAGTACTTC. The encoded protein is CASSQTRIQGTQYF.

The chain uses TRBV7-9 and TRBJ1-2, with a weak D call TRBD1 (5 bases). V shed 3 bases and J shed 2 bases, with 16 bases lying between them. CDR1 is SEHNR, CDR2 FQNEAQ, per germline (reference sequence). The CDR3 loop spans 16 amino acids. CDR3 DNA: TGTGCCAGCAGCTTTTCCCGGACGGGGGAGAACTATGGCTACACCTTC. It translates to CASSFSRTGENYGYTF.

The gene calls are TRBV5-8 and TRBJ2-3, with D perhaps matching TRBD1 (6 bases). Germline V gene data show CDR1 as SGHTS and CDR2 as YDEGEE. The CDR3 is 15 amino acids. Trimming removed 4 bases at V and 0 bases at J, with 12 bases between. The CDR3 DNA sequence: TGTGCCAGCAGCGTATTGACAGGTAGCACAGATACGCAGTATTTT. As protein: CASSVLTGSTDTQYF.

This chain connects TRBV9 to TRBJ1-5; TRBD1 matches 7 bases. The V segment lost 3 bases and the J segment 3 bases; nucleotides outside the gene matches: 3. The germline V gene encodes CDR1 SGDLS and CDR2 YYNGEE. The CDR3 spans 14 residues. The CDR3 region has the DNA TGTGCCAGCAGCGGGGACAGATTCAATCAGCCCCAGCATTTT. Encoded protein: CASSGDRFNQPQHF.

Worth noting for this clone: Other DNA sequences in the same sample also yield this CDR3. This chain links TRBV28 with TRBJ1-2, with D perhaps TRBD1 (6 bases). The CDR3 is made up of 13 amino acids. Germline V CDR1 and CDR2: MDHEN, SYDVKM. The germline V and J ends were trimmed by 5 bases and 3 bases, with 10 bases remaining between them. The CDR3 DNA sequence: TGTGCCAGCAGTAGTACAGGGTACTATGGCTACACCTTC. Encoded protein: CASSSTGYYGYTF.

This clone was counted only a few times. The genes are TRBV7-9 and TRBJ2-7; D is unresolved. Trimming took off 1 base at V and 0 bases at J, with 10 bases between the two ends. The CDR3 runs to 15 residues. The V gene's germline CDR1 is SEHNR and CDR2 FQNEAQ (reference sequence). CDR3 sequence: CASSLGRLGSYEQYF. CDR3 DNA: TGTGCCAGCAGCTTAGGGCGGCTCGGCTCCTACGAGCAGTACTTC.

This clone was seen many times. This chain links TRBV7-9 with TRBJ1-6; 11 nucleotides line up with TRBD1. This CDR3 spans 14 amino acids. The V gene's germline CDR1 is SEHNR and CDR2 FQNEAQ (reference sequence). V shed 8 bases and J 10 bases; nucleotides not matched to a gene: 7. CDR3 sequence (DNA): TGTGCCAGCCGCCTGGGGACAGGGGGGTCACCCCTCCACTTT. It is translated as CASRLGTGGSPLHF.

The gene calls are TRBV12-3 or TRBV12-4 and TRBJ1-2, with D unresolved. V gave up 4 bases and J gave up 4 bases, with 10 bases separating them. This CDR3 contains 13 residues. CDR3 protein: CASSSGEFYGYTF. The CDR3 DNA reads TGTGCCAGCAGTTCCGGTGAGTTCTATGGCTACACCTTC.

This chain's CDR3 is CSVQGVQGTSGDLSSYNEQFF. In nucleotides, the CDR3 is TGCAGCGTGCAGGGCGTGCAGGGGACTAGCGGGGATCTAAGCTCCTACAATGAGCAGTTCTTC. The chain links TRBV29-1 to TRBJ2-1; 13 positions agree with TRBD2. The J segment lost 0 bases and the V segment lost 6 bases, leaving 20 bases of the junction unmatched. The CDR3 is 21 amino acids. The germline gives CDR1 SQVTM, CDR2 ANQGSEA.

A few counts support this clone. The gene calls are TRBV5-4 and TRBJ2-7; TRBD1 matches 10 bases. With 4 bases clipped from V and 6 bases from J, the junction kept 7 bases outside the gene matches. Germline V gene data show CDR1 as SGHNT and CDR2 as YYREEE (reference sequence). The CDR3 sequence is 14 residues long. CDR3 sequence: CASSIRQGAVEQYF. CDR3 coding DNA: TGTGCCAGCAGCATTAGACAGGGGGCGGTCGAGCAGTACTTC.

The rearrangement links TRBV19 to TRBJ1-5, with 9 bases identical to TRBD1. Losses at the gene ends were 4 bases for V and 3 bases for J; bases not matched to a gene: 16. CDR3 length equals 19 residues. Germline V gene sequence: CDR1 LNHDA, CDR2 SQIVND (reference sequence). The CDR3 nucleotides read TGTGCCAGTAGTAGGAGGGGACAGGGATATAATAGAGTCAATCAGCCCCAGCATTTT. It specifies CASSRRGQGYNRVNQPQHF.

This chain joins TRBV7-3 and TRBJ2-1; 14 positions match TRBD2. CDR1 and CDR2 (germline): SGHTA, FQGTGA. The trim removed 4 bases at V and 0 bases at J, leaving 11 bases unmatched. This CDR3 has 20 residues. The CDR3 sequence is CASSSRTSGGRHRSYNEQFF. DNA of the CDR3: TGTGCCAGCAGCTCCAGGACTAGCGGGGGGCGTCATCGCTCCTACAATGAGCAGTTCTTC.